The sequence of this T cell receptor (beta chain) was determined in a study of T cell repertoires in aging, cancer and after chemotherapy. Turning to the study itself: Glioblastoma patients receiving temozolomide-based therapy gave paired samples before and after chemotherapy.

TCR beta rearrangements were amplified from peripheral blood genomic DNA. Multiplex touch-down PCR with TRB-A/B primers amplified rearranged V-D-J TRB sequences. TCRdb reanalysed the multiplex PCR reads using MiXCR and keeps one entry per CDR3 protein. Here the sample spans hundreds of distinct CDR3 sequences, about 90% being singletons. In the case of this clonotype: The target antigen is unknown.

General observations from the study: Across the chemotherapy interval, each cancer cohort showed higher median generation probability, suggesting thymic rebound. Untreated cancer patients had significantly lower blood TCR diversity than age-matched healthy donors. Healthy donors lost TCR diversity with age mainly through richness, cancer patients through richness and evenness.

The CDR3 length is 18 residues. From germline, CDR1 is SGHTA and CDR2 FQGNSA. Germline trimming cut 5 bases from V and 0 bases from J; bases unmatched to any gene: 11. Input material: blood. V gene TRBV7-2 combines with J gene TRBJ1-3; 9 nucleotides match TRBD1. The TCR was taken from a human donor with a solid tumor. CDR3 amino acids: CASSGLDRGGYSGNTIYF. The CDR3 DNA sequence: TGTGCCAGCAGCGGATTGGACAGGGGAGGTTACTCTGGAAACACCATATATTTT.